This entry is about one T cell receptor (beta chain). There is no known antigen for this receptor. Base qualities are not provided; no much larger clone lies one nucleotide away. The data derive from a study of blood T cell repertoires in COVID-19 (dated by TCRdb to the early 2020s). Describing the broader study: Collaborator samples came from the United States, Italy and Spain and covered acute and convalescent phases of COVID-19. Samples came from the ongoing ImmuneRACE study (first 160 participants) plus 1,254 subjects from 6 global collaborators. The material from the prospective study consisted of cDNA or gDNA derived from T cells, B-cell-depleted T cells, or PBMCs. HLA class I and class II types, where available, came from metadata supplied by the sample provider rather than from assay-based typing. The repertoires were released in a freely available public database intended as a resource for research on the immune response to SARS-CoV-2. The sample metadata nearly always contained a de-identified subject ID, COVID-19 status, age in years and sex. The dataset comprised deeply sampled blood TCRbeta repertoires from subjects exposed to, actively infected with, or recovered from COVID-19.

TCRbeta CDR3 regions were amplified from genomic DNA using the immunoSEQ Assay, a bias-controlled multiplex PCR. The paper's data handling went like this. The number of nucleated cells in each sample was estimated from the amplification of reference gene primers within the assay. Sequence reads were collapsed and filtered to measure the absolute abundance of every unique TCRbeta CDR3 rearrangement. For each sample, productive Simpson clonality was calculated as the square root of Simpson's diversity index across productive rearrangements. TCRdb stores this immuneACCESS table with in-frame sequences only. Part of the clones is absent; in the studies checked, under half of the shortfall reflects unresolved V genes, and no reason is known for the rest. D and trimming were read from the DNA, whereas the V and J calls and clone size are those reported in that table. Within this sample are tens of thousands of clones, with approximately 81% of them counted one time only. 25% to 35% of the sample goes to the ten largest clones.

Whole blood was collected in K2EDTA tubes by collaborating institutions according to the institutions' own protocols. For TCRbeta analysis, collaborators shipped samples as frozen whole blood, isolated PBMCs, or DNA extracted from either of those sample types. Broader findings and caveats from the paper: The quantity of clinical and demographic metadata differed by source and by participant and was supplied without curation.

Trimmed from V: 0 bases; trimmed from J: 6 bases; junction bases lacking a gene match: 12. CDR1 is given as SGHDT and CDR2 as YYEEEE, both from the germline V gene. CDR3 length: 17 amino acids, cysteine to phenylalanine. Only the CDR3 DNA is retained, 51 bases long and in frame from the first base. The sequenced sample consisted of peripheral blood. The rearrangement combines TRBV5-6 with TRBJ2-5; 9 central bases correspond to TRBD1. The sequence came from a woman over 75 with active or convalescent COVID-19. Here is the DNA: TGTGCCAGCAGCTTGGGACAGGGGGTGTTAACACGAAAGACCCAGTACTTC. It specifies CASSLGQGVLTRKTQYF.